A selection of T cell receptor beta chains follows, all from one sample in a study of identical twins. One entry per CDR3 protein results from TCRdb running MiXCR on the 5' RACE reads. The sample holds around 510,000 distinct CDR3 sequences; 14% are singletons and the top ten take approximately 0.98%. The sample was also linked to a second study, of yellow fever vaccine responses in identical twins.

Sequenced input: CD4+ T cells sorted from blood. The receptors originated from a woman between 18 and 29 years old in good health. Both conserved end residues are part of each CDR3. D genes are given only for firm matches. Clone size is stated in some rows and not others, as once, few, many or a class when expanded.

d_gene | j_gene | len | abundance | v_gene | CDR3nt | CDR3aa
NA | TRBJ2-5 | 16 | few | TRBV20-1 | TGCAGTGCTTTCATGATTGGAAATCTGGGTGAAGAGACCCAGTACTTC | CSAFMIGNLGEETQYF
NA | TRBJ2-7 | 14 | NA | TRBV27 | TGTGCCAGCAGTTCCCGGGAACAGATGTTCGTGGGGTACTTC | CASSSREQMFVGYF
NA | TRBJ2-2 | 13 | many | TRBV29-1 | TGCAGCGCTGAAAGGCTGAGCACCGGGGAGCTGTTTTTT | CSAERLSTGELFF
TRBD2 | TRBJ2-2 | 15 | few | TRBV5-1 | TGCGCCAGCAGCTTGGGTGGACTAGCGGGCGGGGAGCTGTTTTTT | CASSLGGLAGGELFF
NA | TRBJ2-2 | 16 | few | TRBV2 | TGTGCCAGCAGCCCAAACCAGGGGGGCGGCACCGGGGAGCTGTTTTTT | CASSPNQGGGTGELFF
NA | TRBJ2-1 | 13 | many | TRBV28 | TGTGCCAGCACCGGGGGGCCCTACAATGAGCAGTTCTTC | CASTGGPYNEQFF
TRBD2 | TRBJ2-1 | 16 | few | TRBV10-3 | TGTGCCATCAGTGAGAGGCTAGCGGGGGTGTACAATGAGCAGTTCTTC | CAISERLAGVYNEQFF
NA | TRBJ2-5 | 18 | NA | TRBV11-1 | TGTGCCAGCAGCTTAGGCACCCGGGGTTATTCCACCCAAGAGACCCAGTACTTC | CASSLGTRGYSTQETQYF
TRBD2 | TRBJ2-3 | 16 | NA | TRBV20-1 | TGCAGTGCTAGAATGACTAGCGGGGGGCCCACAGATACGCAGTATTTT | CSARMTSGGPTDTQYF
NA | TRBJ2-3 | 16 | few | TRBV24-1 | TGTGCCACCAGTGATCAGGGGCCATCGTACACAGATACGCAGTATTTT | CATSDQGPSYTDTQYF
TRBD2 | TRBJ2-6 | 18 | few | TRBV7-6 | TGTGCCAGCAGCCCAGGGACTAGCAGATACTCTGGGGCCAACGTCCTGACTTTC | CASSPGTSRYSGANVLTF
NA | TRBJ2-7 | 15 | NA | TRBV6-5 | TGTGCCAGCAGTTCAGCAGGAGGGACACCCTACGAGCAGTACTTC | CASSSAGGTPYEQYF
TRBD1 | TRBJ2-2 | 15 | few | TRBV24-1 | TGTGCCATACTCCGACAGGGGGGGTACACCGGGGAGCTGTTTTTT | CAILRQGGYTGELFF
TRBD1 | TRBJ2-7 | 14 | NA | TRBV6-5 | TGTGCCAGCAGTTACTCGCAGGGGGCCCACGAGCAGTACTTC | CASSYSQGAHEQYF
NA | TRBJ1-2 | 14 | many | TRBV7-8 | TGTGCCAGCAGCTTAGTAGTTCGGGACTGGGGCTACACCTTC | CASSLVVRDWGYTF
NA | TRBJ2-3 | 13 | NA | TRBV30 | TGTGCCTGGAGTGAAGGGAACACAGATACGCAGTATTTT | CAWSEGNTDTQYF
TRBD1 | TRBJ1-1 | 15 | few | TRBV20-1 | TGCAGTGCTAGCGCCGGGACAGGGGGCCGCACTGAAGCTTTCTTT | CSASAGTGGRTEAFF
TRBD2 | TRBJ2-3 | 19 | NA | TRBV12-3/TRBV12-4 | TGTGCCAGCAGTTTAGGGGCCGGACTAGCGGAAACTGGGGCAGATACGCAGTATTTT | CASSLGAGLAETGADTQYF
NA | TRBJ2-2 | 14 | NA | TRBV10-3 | TGTGCCATCAGTGAGGGACAGAACACCGGGGAGCTGTTTTTT | CAISEGQNTGELFF
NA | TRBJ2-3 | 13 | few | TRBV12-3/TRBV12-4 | TGTGCCAGCAGCCTATATCAGGGGGATACGCAGTATTTT | CASSLYQGDTQYF
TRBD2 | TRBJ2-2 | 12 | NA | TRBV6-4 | TGTGCCAGCAGTGGGACTAGCGGGGAGCTGTTTTTT | CASSGTSGELFF
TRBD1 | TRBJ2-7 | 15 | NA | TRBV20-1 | TGCAGTGCTCCACACCCCGGGACAGGGATTCACGAGCAGTACTTC | CSAPHPGTGIHEQYF
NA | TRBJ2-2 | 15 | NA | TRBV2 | TGTGCCAGCAGTTCCTCACGGGCCGACACCGGGGAGCTGTTTTTT | CASSSSRADTGELFF
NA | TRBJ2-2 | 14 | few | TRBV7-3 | TGTGCCAGCAGCCCACAAGTAACCTCCGGGGAGCTGTTTTTT | CASSPQVTSGELFF
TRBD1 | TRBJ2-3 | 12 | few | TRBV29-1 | TGCAGCGGGGGACAGGGTGCAGATACGCAGTATTTT | CSGGQGADTQYF
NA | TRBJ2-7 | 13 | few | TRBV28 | TGTGCCAGCAGTTGGACCGTTCCCTACGAGCAGTACTTC | CASSWTVPYEQYF
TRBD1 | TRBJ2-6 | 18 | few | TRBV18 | TGTGCCAGCTCACCACAGGGGGCATTTGGCTCTGGGGCCAACGTCCTGACTTTC | CASSPQGAFGSGANVLTF
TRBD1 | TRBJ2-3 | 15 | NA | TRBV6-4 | TGTGCCAGCAGTGAGGCCGTAGGGGGCTTGGATACGCAGTATTTT | CASSEAVGGLDTQYF
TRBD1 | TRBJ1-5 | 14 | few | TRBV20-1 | TGCAGTGCTATAACAGGGGGCAGGGTAGAGCCCCAGCATTTT | CSAITGGRVEPQHF
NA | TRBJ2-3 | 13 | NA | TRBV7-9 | TGTGCCAGCAGCCTGATCCTAGTCGGTACGCAGTATTTT | CASSLILVGTQYF
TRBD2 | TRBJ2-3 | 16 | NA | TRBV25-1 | TGTGCCAGCAGTGGGACTAGCAGCCACAGCACAGATACGCAGTATTTT | CASSGTSSHSTDTQYF